This TCR beta chain was recovered during a study of identifying expanded T cells in peripheral blood (dated by TCRdb to about 2019). A note on the overall study: Four technical replicates, made by sequencing separate aliquots from the same pool of genomic DNA, were compared pairwise.

The paper as a whole reports these results and caveats: It was expected by the authors that biological variance in healthy repertoires might increase further over much longer intervals, such as months to years. Both the number of clones called differentially abundant and the false-positive rate were significantly reduced by the beta-binomial model across all healthy-donor time intervals. The binomial model flagged 0.95 to 1.5 differentially abundant clones between technical replicates but approximately 16 over around two weeks and 19 over four weeks. In all healthy donors, the variance in clone template counts between samples taken roughly two weeks apart rose significantly as total template count increased.

The germline V gene supplies CDR1 SGHDT and CDR2 YYEEEE. The CDR3 starts with the cysteine, ends with the phenylalanine, and has 14 residues. The read is trimmed to its CDR3 DNA, 42 bases read in frame from base 1. Cut back by 4 bases and 4 bases, the V and J ends lie 12 bases apart. Concerning this clone itself: Its antigen has not been determined. Within one base of it there is no much larger clone, and no base qualities were kept.

No immune events such as infections were documented for the healthy donors during the collection period. Time-dependent variance in a beta-binomial model of T-cell clone differential abundance was calibrated using healthy-donor blood repertoires as a training cohort. The training cohort was composed of 10 or so healthy donors, 3 female and 7 male. On average the donors were around 41 years old, and their ages spanned roughly 29 to 70 years. Whole blood, obtained from a commercial supplier, was collected from each healthy donor at three time points spaced approximately 15 days apart. For immunosequencing, genomic DNA was extracted from whole blood that had not been sorted. TCRbeta CDR3 regions were profiled by bias-controlled multiplex PCR amplification of genomic DNA with the immunoSEQ Assay. From the authors' description of their analysis: To quantify the absolute abundance of each unique TCRbeta CDR3 region, the sequences were collapsed and filtered. Differential abundance was tested with two models: a binomial (Fisher-equivalent) model and a beta-binomial model that adds time-dependent variance fitted from healthy donors. Clones with fewer than 5 combined templates were removed, and differential abundance was called for clones with a Benjamini-Hochberg FDR below 0.01. Using the form v = (b*log(k)+a)^2, the beta-binomial variance was modeled as a function of the total template count across the two samples. What TCRdb holds here is the immuneACCESS table cut down to in-frame rearrangements. Part of the clones is not present; checked against another copy, under half of the missing clones reflect an unresolved V gene, and the others are unexplained. V, J and clone size were drawn from that table, and D and trimming were deduced from the DNA. The sample table holds 120,000 or so clones, of which 84% were seen once. The ten largest clones add up to approximately 3% of the sample.

Sequenced material: blood. This receptor was taken from a person aged 18 to 70 in good health. The sequence links TRBV5-6 to TRBJ1-3, with no confidently assigned D gene. CDR3 reads: CASSRRAFGNTIYF. The nucleotides are TGTGCCAGCAGCCGGAGGGCTTTCGGAAACACCATATATTTT.